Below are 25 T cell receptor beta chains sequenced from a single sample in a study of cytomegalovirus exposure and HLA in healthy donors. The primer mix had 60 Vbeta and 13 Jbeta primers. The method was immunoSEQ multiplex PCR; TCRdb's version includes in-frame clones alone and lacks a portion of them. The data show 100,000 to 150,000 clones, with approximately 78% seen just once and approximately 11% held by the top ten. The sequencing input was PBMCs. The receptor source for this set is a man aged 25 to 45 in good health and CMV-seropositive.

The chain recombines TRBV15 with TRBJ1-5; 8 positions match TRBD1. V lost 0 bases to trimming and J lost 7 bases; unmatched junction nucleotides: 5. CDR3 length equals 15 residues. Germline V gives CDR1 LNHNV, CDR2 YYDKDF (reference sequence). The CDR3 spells CATSRDRGRVQPQHF. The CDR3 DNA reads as TGTGCCACCAGCAGAGACAGGGGGCGCGTCCAGCCCCAGCATTTT.

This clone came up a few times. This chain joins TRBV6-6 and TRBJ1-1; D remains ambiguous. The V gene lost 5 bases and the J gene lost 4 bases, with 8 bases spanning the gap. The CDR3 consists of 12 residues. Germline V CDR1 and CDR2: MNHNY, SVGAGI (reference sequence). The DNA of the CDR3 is TGTGCCAGCAGTCCCTTCGGCACTGAAGCTTTCTTT. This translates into CASSPFGTEAFF.

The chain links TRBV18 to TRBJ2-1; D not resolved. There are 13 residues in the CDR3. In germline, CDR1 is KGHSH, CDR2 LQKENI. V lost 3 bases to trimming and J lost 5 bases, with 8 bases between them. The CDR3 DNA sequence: TGTGCCAGCTCACCGGGCTCGCACAATGAGCAGTTCTTC. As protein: CASSPGSHNEQFF.

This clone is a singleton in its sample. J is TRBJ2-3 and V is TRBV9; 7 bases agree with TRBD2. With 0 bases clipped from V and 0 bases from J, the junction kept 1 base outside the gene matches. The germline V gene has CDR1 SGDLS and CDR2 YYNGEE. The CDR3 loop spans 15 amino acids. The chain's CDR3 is CASSVGSGSTDTQYF. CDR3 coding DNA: TGTGCCAGCAGCGTAGGTAGCGGGAGCACAGATACGCAGTATTTT.

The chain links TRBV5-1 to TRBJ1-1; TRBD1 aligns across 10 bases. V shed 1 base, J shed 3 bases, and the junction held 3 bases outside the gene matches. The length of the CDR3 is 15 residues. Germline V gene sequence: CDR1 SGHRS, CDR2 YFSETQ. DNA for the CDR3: TGCGCCAGCAGCTTGCCGGGACAGGGGCACACTGAAGCTTTCTTT. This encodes CASSLPGQGHTEAFF.

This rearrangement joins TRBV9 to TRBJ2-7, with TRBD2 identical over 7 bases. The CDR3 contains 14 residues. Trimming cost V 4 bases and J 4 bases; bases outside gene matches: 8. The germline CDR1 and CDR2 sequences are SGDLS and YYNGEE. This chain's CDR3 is CASSRLGGGYEQYF. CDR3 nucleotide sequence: TGTGCCAGCAGCCGCCTGGGCGGGGGTTACGAGCAGTACTTC.

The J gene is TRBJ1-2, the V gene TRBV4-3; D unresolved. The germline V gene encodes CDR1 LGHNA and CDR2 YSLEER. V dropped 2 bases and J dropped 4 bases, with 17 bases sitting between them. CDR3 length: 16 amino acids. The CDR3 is CASSQLGVGVGYGYTF. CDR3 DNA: TGCGCCAGCAGCCAATTGGGTGTCGGGGTTGGCTATGGCTACACCTTC.

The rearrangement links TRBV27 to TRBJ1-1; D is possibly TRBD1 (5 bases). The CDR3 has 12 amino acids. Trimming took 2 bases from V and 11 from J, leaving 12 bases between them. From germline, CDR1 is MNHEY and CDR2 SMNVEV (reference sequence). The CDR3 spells CASSLPGSEAFF. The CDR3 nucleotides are TGTGCCAGCAGTTTACCAGGGTCGGAGGCTTTCTTT.

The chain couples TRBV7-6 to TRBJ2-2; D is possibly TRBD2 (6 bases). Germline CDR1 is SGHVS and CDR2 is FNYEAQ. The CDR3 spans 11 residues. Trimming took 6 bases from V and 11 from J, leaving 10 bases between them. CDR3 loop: CASREGSELFF. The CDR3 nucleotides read TGTGCCAGCAGGGAGGGCAGTGAGCTGTTTTTT.

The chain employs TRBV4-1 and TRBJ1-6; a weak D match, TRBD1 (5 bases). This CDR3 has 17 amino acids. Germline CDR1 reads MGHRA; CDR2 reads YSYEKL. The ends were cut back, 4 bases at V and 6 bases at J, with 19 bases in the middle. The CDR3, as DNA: TGCGCCAGCAGCCCACGGGCGGGGGGGAATAGTAATTCACCCCTCCACTTT. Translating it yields CASSPRAGGNSNSPLHF.

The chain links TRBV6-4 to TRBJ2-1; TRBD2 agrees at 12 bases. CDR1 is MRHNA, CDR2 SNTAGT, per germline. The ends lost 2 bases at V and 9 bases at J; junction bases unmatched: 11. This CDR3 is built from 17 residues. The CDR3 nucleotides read TGTGCCAGCAGTGACCAGACTAGCGGGGGCTGGGGGGGTGAGCAGTTCTTC. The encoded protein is CASSDQTSGGWGGEQFF.

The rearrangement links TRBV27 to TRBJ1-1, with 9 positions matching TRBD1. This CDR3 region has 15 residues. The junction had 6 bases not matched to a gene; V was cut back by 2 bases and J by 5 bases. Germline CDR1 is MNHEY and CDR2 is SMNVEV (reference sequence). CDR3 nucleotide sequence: TGTGCCAGCAGTTTAAGACAGGGGGATTGGACTGAAGCTTTCTTT. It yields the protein CASSLRQGDWTEAFF.

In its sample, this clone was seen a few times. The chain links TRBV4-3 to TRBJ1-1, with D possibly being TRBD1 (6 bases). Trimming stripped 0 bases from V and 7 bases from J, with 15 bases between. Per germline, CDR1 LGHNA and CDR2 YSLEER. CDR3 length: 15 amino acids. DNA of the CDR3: TGCGCCAGCAGCCAAGAGGCGGGGGGGGCGGGTGAAGCTTTCTTT. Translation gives CASSQEAGGAGEAFF.

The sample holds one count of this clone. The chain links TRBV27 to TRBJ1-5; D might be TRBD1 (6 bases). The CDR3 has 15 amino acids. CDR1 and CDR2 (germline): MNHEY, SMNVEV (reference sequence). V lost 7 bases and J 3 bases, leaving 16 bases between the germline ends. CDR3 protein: CASTSMQGINQPQHF. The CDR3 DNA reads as TGTGCCAGCACCAGCATGCAGGGGATCAATCAGCCCCAGCATTTT.

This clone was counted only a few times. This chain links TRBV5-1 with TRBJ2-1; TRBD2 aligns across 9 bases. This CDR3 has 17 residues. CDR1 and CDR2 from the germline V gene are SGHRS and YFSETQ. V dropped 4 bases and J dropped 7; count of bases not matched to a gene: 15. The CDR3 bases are TGCGCCAGCAGCCACGGACTAGCGCTACGGGAAGGGAATGAGCAGTTCTTC. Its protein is CASSHGLALREGNEQFF.

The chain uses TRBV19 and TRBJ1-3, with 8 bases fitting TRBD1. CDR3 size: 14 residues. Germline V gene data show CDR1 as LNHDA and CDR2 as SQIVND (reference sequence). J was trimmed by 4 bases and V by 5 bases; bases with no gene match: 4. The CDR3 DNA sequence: TGTGCCAGTAGTGGACAGGGTTCCGGAAACACCATATATTTT. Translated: CASSGQGSGNTIYF.

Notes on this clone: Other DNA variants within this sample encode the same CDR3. The CDR3 loop reads CASSSGGNTEAFF. The DNA for the CDR3 is TGTGCCAGCAGCTCGGGGGGGAACACTGAAGCTTTCTTT. The chain is built from TRBV11-2 and TRBJ1-1, with a possible D match to TRBD1 (5 bases). The CDR3 contains 13 residues. Germline V gene data show CDR1 as SGHAT and CDR2 as FQNNGV. V lost 4 bases and J lost 1, with 7 bases in between.

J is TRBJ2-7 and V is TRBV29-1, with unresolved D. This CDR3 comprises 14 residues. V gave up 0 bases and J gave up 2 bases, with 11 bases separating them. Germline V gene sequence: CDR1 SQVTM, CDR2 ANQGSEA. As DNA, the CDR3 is TGCAGCGTTGAAGATCGAGGATCGACCTACGAGCAGTACTTC. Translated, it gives CSVEDRGSTYEQYF.

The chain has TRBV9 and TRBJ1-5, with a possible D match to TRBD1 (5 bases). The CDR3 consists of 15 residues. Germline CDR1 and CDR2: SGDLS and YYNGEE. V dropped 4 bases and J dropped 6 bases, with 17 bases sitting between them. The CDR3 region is CASSPHGGDGQPQHF. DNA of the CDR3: TGTGCCAGCAGCCCTCACGGGGGTGATGGTCAGCCCCAGCATTTT.

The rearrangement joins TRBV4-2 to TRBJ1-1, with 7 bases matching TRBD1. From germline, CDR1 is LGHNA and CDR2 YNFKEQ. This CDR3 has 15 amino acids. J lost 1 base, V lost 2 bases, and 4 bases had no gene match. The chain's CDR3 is CASSQYRGANTEAFF. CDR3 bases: TGTGCCAGCAGCCAATACAGGGGAGCGAACACTGAAGCTTTCTTT.

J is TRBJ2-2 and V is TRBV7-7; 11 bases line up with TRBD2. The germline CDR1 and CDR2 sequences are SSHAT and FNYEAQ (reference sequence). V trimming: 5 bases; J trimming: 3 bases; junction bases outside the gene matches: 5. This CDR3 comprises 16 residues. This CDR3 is CASSDSGRAYTGELFF. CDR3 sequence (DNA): TGTGCCAGCAGCGATAGCGGGAGGGCGTACACCGGGGAGCTGTTTTTT.

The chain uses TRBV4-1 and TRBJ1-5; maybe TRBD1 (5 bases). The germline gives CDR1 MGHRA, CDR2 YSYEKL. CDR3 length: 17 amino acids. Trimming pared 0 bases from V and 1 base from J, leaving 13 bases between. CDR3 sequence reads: CASSQDGRVTSNQPQHF. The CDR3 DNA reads TGCGCCAGCAGCCAAGACGGCAGGGTAACCAGCAATCAGCCCCAGCATTTT.

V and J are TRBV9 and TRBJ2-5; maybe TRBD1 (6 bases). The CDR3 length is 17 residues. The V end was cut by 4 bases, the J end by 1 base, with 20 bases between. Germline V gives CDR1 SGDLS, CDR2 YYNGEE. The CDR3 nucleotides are TGTGCCAGCAGCCTCAGTGGGTCGACAGGAGCCCAAGAGACCCAGTACTTC. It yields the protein CASSLSGSTGAQETQYF.

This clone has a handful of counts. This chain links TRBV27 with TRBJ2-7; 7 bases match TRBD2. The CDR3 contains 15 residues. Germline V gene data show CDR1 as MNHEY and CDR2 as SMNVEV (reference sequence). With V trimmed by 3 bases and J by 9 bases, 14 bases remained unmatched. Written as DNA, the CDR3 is TGTGCCAGCAGTTTCGCGCGGGAGATTTTACGAGTGCAGTACTTC. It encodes CASSFAREILRVQYF.

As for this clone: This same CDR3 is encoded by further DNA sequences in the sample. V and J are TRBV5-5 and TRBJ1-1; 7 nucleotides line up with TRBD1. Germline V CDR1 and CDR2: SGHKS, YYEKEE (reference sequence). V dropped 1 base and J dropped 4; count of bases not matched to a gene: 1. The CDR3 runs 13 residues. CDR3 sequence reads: CASSLPGGTEAFF. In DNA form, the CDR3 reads TGTGCCAGCAGCTTGCCAGGGGGCACTGAAGCTTTCTTT.